The source of this TCR beta chain is a study of shared clonotypes between healthy human individuals. This clone has at least ten counts. The data were produced by immunoSEQ multiplex PCR, yet TCRdb's version contains in-frame clones alone and is incomplete. Of about 680,000 clones in the sample, approximately 75% were seen once. The CDR3 contains 15 residues. Trimming took 6 bases from V and 0 from J, leaving 12 bases between them. The germline CDR1 and CDR2 sequences are MNHEY and SVGAGI. What was sequenced was memory CD4+ T cells sorted from blood. Subset defined: CD45RA-negative fraction. The rearrangement joins TRBV6-5 to TRBJ2-1; no reliable D call. The sequence came from a woman in her twenties or thirties in good health. In DNA, the CDR3 is TGTGCCAGCAGGAGCCTGCGTAGCTCCTACAATGAGCAGTTCTTC. Its protein product is CASRSLRSSYNEQFF.